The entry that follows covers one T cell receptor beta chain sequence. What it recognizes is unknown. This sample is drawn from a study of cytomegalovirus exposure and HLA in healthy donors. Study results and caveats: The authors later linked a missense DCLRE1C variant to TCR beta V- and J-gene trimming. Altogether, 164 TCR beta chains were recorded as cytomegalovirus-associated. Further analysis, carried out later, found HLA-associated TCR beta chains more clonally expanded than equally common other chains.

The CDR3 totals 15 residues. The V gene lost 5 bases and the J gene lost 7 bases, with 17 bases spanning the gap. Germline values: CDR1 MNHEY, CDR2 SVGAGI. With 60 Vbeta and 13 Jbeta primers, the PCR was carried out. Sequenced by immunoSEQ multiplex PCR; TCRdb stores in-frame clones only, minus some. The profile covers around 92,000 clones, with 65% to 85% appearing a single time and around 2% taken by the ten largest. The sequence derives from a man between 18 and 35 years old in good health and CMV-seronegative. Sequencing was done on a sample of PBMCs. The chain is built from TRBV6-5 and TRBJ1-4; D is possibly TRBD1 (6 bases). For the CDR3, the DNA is TGTGCCAGCAGTATAGGGTACAGGGTGGGTGAAAAACTGTTTTTT. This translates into CASSIGYRVGEKLFF.